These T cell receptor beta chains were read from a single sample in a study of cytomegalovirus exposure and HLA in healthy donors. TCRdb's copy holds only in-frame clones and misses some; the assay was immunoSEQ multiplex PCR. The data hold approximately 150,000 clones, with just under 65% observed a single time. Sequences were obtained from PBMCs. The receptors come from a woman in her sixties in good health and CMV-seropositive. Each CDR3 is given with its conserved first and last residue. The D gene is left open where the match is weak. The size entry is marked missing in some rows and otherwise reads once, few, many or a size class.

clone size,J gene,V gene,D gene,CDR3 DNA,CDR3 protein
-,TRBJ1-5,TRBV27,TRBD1,TGTGCCACTGGCCGGACAGGGGTTTTGGTGCCCCAGCATTTT,CATGRTGVLVPQHF
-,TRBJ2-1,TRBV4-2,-,TGTGCCAGCAGCCAGGAGGGGGGGGTCTACAATGAGCAGTTCTTC,CASSQEGGVYNEQFF
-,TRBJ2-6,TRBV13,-,TGTGCCAGCAGCCGCTCTGGGGCCAACGTCCTGACTTTC,CASSRSGANVLTF
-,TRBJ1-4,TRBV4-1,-,TGCGCCAGCAGCCAAGTGGGGGCGGAAAAACTGTTTTTT,CASSQVGAEKLFF
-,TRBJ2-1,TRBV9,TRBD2,TGTGCCAGCAGCGTAGGCGGGGGGCTCTCCTACAATGAGCAGTTCTTC,CASSVGGGLSYNEQFF
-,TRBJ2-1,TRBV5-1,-,TGCGCCAGCAGCTTGGGCGGCTCGATGTACAATGAGCAGTTCTTC,CASSLGGSMYNEQFF
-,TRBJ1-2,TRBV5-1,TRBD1,TGCGCCAGCAGCTTGGTAGCGGACAGGGATGGCTACACCTTC,CASSLVADRDGYTF
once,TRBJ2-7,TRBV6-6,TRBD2,TGTGCCAGCAGGAGGACTAGCGGGAGTTACGAGCAGTACTTC,CASRRTSGSYEQYF
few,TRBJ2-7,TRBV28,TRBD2,TGTGCCAGCACCACTGGGGGGGCTAGCGGGAATTATGAGCAGTACTTC,CASTTGGASGNYEQYF
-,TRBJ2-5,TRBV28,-,TGTGCCAGCAGTTTATCGGGTCAGGGCAGGAAAGAGACCCAGTACTTC,CASSLSGQGRKETQYF
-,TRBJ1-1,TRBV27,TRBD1,TGTGCCAGCAGTCCGATTGACAGGGACACTGAAGCTTTCTTT,CASSPIDRDTEAFF
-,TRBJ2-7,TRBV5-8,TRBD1,TGTGCCAGCAGTGACAGGGCCCCCTACGAGCAGTACTTC,CASSDRAPYEQYF